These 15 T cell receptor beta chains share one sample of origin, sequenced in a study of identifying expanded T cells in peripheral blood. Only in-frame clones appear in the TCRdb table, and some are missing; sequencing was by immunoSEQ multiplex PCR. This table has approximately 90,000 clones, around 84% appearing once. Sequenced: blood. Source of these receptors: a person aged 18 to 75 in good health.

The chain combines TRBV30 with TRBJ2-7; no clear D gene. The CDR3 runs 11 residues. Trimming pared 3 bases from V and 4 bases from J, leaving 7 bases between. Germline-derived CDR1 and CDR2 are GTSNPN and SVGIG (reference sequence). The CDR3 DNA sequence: TGTGCCTGGAGCTATAATTACGAGCAGTACTTC. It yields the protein CAWSYNYEQYF. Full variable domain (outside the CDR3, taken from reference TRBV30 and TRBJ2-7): SQTIHQWPATLVQPVGSPLSLECTVEGTSNPNLYWYRQAAGRGLQLLFYSVGIGQISSEVPQNLSASRPQDRQFILSSKKLLLSDSGFYLCAWSYNYEQYFGPGTRLTVT.

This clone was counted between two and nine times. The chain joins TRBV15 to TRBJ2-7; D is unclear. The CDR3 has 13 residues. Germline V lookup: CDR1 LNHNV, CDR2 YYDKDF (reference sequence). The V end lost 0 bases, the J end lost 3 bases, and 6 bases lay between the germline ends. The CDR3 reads CATSRDNLYEQYF. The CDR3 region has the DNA TGTGCCACCAGCAGAGACAACCTCTACGAGCAGTACTTC. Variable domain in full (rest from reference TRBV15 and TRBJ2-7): DAMVIQNPRYQVTQFGKPVTLSCSQTLNHNVMYWYQQKSSQAPKLLFHYYDKDFNNEADTPDNFQSRRPNTSFCFLDIRSPGLGDTAMYLCATSRDNLYEQYFGPGTRLTVT.

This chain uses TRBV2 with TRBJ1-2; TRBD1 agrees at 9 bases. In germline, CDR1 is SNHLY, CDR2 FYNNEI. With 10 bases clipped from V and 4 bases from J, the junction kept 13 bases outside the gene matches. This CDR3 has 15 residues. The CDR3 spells CATKREGQGSYGYTF. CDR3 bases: TGTGCCACCAAAAGGGAGGGACAGGGATCCTATGGCTACACCTTC.

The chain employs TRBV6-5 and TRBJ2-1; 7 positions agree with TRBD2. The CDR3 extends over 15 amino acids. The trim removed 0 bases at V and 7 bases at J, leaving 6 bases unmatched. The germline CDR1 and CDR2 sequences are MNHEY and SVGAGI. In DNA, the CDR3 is TGTGCCAGCAGTTACTCCGGGGGGTCCCGTAATGAGCAGTTCTTC. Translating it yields CASSYSGGSRNEQFF.

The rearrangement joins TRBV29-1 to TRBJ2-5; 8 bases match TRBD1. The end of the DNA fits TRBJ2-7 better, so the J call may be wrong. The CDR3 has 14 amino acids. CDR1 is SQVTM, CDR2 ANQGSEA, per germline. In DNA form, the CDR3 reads TGCAGCGTCGCACCAGGGGGCAGTTTCTACGAGCAGTACTTC. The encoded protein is CSVAPGGSFYEQYF.

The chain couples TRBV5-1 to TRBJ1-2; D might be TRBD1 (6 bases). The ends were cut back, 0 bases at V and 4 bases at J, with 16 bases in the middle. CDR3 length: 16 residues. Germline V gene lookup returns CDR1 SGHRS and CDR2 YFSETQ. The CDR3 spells CASSLEVRGHPYGYTF. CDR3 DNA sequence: TGCGCCAGCAGCTTGGAAGTTCGGGGGCACCCCTATGGCTACACCTTC.

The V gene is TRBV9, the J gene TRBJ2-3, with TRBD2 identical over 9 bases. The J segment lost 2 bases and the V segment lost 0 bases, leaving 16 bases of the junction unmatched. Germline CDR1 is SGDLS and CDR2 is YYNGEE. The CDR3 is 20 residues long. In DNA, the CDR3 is TGTGCCAGCAGCGTAGCCCCCGGTGGAGCAGCGGGGGGTTACACAGATACGCAGTATTTT. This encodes CASSVAPGGAAGGYTDTQYF.

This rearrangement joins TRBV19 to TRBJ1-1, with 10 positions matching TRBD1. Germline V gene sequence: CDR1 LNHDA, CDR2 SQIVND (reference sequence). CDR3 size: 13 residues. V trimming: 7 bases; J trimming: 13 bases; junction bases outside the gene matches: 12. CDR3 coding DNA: TGTGCCAGTAAGTTCGGGACAGGGGTAACTAATTTCTTT. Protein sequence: CASKFGTGVTNFF.

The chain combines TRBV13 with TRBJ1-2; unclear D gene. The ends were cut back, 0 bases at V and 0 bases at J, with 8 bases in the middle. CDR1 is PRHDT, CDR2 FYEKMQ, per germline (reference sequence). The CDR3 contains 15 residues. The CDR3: CASSLGQLANYGYTF. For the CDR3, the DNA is TGTGCCAGCAGCTTAGGACAGCTAGCTAACTATGGCTACACCTTC.

The CDR3 loop reads CASSLAVGRNTISYEQYF. The CDR3 DNA reads as TGTGCCAGCAGCTTAGCGGTGGGACGGAATACTATCTCCTACGAGCAGTACTTC. This chain joins TRBV7-2 and TRBJ2-7; D tentatively fits TRBD1 or TRBD2 (5 bases each). CDR1 is SGHTA, CDR2 FQGNSA, per germline. V gave up 0 bases and J gave up 0 bases, with 18 bases separating them. This CDR3 spans 18 amino acids.

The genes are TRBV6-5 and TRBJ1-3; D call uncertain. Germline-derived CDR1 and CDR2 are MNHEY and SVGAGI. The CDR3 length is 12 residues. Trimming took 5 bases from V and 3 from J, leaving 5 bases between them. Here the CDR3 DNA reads TGTGCCAGCAGTAGTGTTGGAAACACCATATATTTT. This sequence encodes CASSSVGNTIYF.

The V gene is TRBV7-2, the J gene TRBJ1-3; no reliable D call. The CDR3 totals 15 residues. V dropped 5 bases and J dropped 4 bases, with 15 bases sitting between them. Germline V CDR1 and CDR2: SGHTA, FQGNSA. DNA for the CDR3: TGTGCCAGCAGCCCCTCCCCCCAACAGGGAAACACCATATATTTT. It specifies CASSPSPQQGNTIYF.

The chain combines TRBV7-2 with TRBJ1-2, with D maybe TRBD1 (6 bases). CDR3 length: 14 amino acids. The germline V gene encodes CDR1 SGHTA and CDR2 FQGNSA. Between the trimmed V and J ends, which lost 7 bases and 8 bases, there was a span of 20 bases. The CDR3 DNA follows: TGTGCCAGCATCTCGGCGAGTAGGGGGGAAGGCTACACCTTC. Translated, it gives CASISASRGEGYTF.

CDR3 residues: CASSPILWQETGYTF. CDR3 DNA: TGTGCCAGTAGTCCCATCCTATGGCAAGAGACCGGCTACACCTTC. This sequence joins TRBV19 and TRBJ1-2, with unresolved D. Per germline, CDR1 LNHDA and CDR2 SQIVND (reference sequence). V was trimmed by 5 bases and J by 8 bases, leaving 21 bases between them. CDR3 length: 15 amino acids.

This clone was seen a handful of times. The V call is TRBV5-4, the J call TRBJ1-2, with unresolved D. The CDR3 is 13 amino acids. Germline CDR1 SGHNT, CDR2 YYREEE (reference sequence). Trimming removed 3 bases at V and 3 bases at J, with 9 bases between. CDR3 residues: CASSSLTDYGYTF. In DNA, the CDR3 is TGTGCCAGCAGCTCGCTGACGGACTATGGCTACACCTTC.